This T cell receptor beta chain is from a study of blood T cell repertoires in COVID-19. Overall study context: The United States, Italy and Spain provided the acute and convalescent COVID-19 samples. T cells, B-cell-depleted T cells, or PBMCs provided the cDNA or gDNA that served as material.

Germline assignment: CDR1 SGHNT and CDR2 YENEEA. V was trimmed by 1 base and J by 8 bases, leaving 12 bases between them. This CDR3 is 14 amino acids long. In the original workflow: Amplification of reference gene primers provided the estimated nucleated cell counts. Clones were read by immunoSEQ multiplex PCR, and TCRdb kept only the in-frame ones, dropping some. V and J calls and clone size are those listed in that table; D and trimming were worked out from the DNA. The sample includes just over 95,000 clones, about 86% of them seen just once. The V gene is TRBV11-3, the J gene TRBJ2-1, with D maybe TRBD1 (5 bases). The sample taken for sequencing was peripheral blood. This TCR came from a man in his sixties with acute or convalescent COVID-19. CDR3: CASSLGQQRDEQFF. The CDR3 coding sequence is TGTGCCAGCAGCTTAGGACAGCAACGGGATGAGCAGTTCTTC.